This T cell receptor (beta chain) was captured by sequencing in a study of T cells after yellow fever vaccination. Each CDR3 protein gets one entry after TCRdb re-called the 5' RACE reads with MiXCR. The data contain a few hundred thousand distinct CDR3 sequences, about a sixth of them seen just once; the ten biggest clones take up about 18%. General observations from the study: Post-booster reappearance was seen for most primary-vaccination clones (around 96% CD4, 75% to 90% CD8).

About this clonotype: The target antigen is unknown.

V lost 2 bases, J lost 4 bases, and 4 bases stayed unmatched. CDR1 and CDR2 from the germline V gene are SEHNR and FQNEAQ (reference sequence). The CDR3 consists of 16 residues. The clonotype was recovered from a man between 18 and 35 years old who received the YFV17D yellow fever vaccine. The chain couples TRBV7-9 to TRBJ2-1, with 11 bases identical to TRBD2. The specimen comprised PBMCs, sampled 5 to 6 days after the first yellow fever vaccination. The CDR3 coding sequence is TGTGCCAGCAGCTTAAATCTAGCGGGGGGATACAATGAGCAGTTCTTC. Amino acids: CASSLNLAGGYNEQFF.